One sample yielded the 6 T cell receptor beta chains listed below, sequenced in a study of T cell responses to AZD1222 COVID-19 vaccine. Using immunoSEQ multiplex PCR, the repertoire was profiled, and TCRdb retains in-frame clones only, with some absent. The repertoire consists of about 140,000 clones, with 80% to 95% occurring once and the leading ten covering approximately 4%. Source: peripheral blood, taken 28 days after the second AZD1222 dose. Receptors originate from an adult who received the AZD1222 COVID-19 vaccine.

This clone is a singleton in its sample. The rearrangement joins TRBV2 to TRBJ2-2, with D possibly being TRBD1 (6 bases). The V gene lost 7 bases and the J gene lost 2 bases, with 11 bases spanning the gap. In germline, CDR1 is SNHLY, CDR2 FYNNEI. The CDR3 contains 14 residues. The CDR3 loop is CASKQGLNTGELFF. The CDR3, as DNA: TGTGCCAGCAAGCAGGGGCTTAACACCGGGGAGCTGTTTTTT.

In this sample, this clone turned up a few times. The rearrangement links TRBV5-1 to TRBJ1-5, with a possible D match to TRBD1 (6 bases). The V gene's germline CDR1 is SGHRS and CDR2 YFSETQ. CDR3 length equals 15 residues. Trimming left V 4 bases short and J 6 bases short, with 17 bases between. This CDR3 is CASSPGPQQGQPQHF. In DNA form, the CDR3 reads TGCGCCAGCAGCCCTGGACCCCAACAGGGTCAGCCCCAGCATTTT. Full variable domain (outside the CDR3, taken from reference TRBV5-1 and TRBJ1-5): KAGVTQTPRYLIKTRGQQVTLSCSPISGHRSVSWYQQTPGQGLQFLFEYFSETQRNKGNFPGRFSGRQFSNSRSEMNVSTLELGDSALYLCASSPGPQQGQPQHFGDGTRLSIL.

This chain links TRBV20-1 with TRBJ2-7; D call uncertain. The CDR3 is 11 residues long. Germline assignment: CDR1 DFQATT and CDR2 SNEGSKA (reference sequence). V lost 7 bases and J 3 bases, leaving 10 bases between the germline ends. CDR3 residues: CSVSHHYEQYF. The CDR3 nucleotides read TGCAGTGTGAGTCACCACTACGAGCAGTACTTC.

This chain links TRBV6-2 or TRBV6-3 with TRBJ2-1; possible D gene TRBD2, 6 bases. The ends were cut back, 2 bases at V and 1 base at J, with 9 bases in the middle. Germline values: CDR1 MNHEY, CDR2 SVGEGT. This CDR3 is 15 amino acids long. CDR3 region: CASSYGGVSYNEQFF. In DNA form, the CDR3 reads TGTGCCAGCAGTTACGGCGGGGTGTCCTACAATGAGCAGTTCTTC.

This chain joins TRBV4-3 and TRBJ1-4, with a possible D match to TRBD1 (6 bases). Trimming removed 2 bases from V and 7 bases from J, with 17 bases in between. The CDR3 has 16 residues. Germline CDR1 is LGHNA and CDR2 is YSLEER. CDR3 loop: CASSQTRRGGGEKLFF. The CDR3 DNA sequence: TGCGCCAGCAGCCAAACCCGCCGAGGGGGAGGTGAAAAACTGTTTTTT.

The V gene is TRBV11-2, the J gene TRBJ1-2; the D is unclear. Looked up from germline, CDR1 is SGHAT and CDR2 is FQNNGV. The CDR3 is 15 residues long. V shed 2 bases and J shed 4 bases, with 14 bases lying between them. CDR3 coding DNA: TGTGCCAGCAGCTTATCCCCCGACACTGCCTATGGCTACACCTTC. Amino acids: CASSLSPDTAYGYTF.